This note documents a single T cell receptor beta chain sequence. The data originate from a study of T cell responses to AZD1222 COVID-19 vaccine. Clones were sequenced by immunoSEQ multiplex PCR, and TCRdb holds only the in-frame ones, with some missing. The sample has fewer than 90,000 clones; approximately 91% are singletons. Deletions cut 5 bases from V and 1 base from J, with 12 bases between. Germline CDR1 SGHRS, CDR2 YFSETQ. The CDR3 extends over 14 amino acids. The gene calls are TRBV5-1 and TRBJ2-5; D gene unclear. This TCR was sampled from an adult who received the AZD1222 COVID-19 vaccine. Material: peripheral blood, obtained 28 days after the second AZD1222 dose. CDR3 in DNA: TGCGCCAGCAGGTCGGCAGAACCCCAAGAGACCCAGTACTTC. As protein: CASRSAEPQETQYF.